What follows are 32 T cell receptor beta chains derived from one specimen sequenced in a study of blood T cell repertoires in COVID-19 (dated by TCRdb to about 2020). The library was obtained by the immunoSEQ multiplex PCR assay. The table was pulled from immuneACCESS by TCRdb, which kept in-frame rearrangements only. Such tables lose some clones; where checked, under half of the loss comes from unresolved V genes, and the rest has no known cause. Within this sample are tens of thousands of clones, with around four fifths of them counted one time only. The ten largest clones represent 9% to 10% of the sample. Sequencing was carried out using peripheral blood. These receptors all stem from a human donor in a cohort sampled during active COVID-19.

This CDR3 is CASSELPGLYGYTF. The CDR3 DNA follows: TGTGCCAGCAGTGAACTCCCAGGGTTATATGGCTACACCTTC. The chain joins TRBV25-1 to TRBJ1-2, with a possible D match to TRBD1 (5 bases). Germline V CDR1 and CDR2: MGHDK, SYGVNS. This CDR3 is 14 amino acids long. V gave up 2 bases and J gave up 5 bases, with 12 bases separating them.

The chain is built from TRBV10-3 and TRBJ2-1; 7 nucleotides align to TRBD1. The V gene's germline CDR1 is ENHRY and CDR2 SYGVKD. This CDR3 is built from 13 residues. Unmatched junction bases numbered 3, after V lost 4 bases and J lost 6 bases. CDR3 bases: TGTGCCATCAGTGGGGACAGCGCCAATGAGCAGTTCTTC. Its protein product is CAISGDSANEQFF.

This clone was seen once. The V call is TRBV28, the J call TRBJ2-7, with 10 bases identical to TRBD1. This CDR3 has 15 amino acids. The V gene's germline CDR1 is MDHEN and CDR2 SYDVKM. With 8 bases clipped from V and 0 bases from J, the junction kept 7 bases outside the gene matches. CDR3 coding DNA: TGTGCCAGCTTGGACAGGGGGGTCAGCTCCTACGAGCAGTACTTC. It translates to CASLDRGVSSYEQYF.

The chain couples TRBV5-4 to TRBJ2-5; 7 nucleotides align to TRBD1. This CDR3 is built from 13 residues. The V gene end was trimmed by 4 bases and the J gene end by 3 bases; junction bases not matched to a gene: 3. Per germline, CDR1 SGHNT and CDR2 YYREEE (reference sequence). In DNA, the CDR3 is TGTGCCAGCAGCCTACAGGGGAAAGAGACCCAGTACTTC. This codes for CASSLQGKETQYF.

This clone was seen a single time. This chain connects TRBV2 to TRBJ2-1, with 9 bases aligning to TRBD2. The V gene's germline CDR1 is SNHLY and CDR2 FYNNEI. The J segment lost 15 bases and the V segment lost 2 bases, leaving 11 bases of the junction unmatched. This CDR3 has 14 amino acids. The CDR3, as DNA: TGTGCCAGCAGTGAATGGGGACTAGCCCCTGGGGGGTTCTTC. As protein: CASSEWGLAPGGFF.

This rearrangement joins TRBV29-1 to TRBJ2-2, with D tentatively TRBD2 (6 bases). Trimming took 4 bases from V and 9 from J, leaving 9 bases between them. From germline, CDR1 is SQVTM and CDR2 ANQGSEA. This CDR3 is built from 11 residues. The CDR3 DNA reads as TGCAGCGTTGGGGACTCCCGGGAGCTGTTTTTT. This sequence encodes CSVGDSRELFF.

The V call is TRBV2, the J call TRBJ2-7; a possible D gene is TRBD2 (5 bases). This CDR3 spans 11 amino acids. Looked up from germline, CDR1 is SNHLY and CDR2 is FYNNEI. The V gene lost 8 bases and the J gene lost 2 bases, with 7 bases spanning the gap. CDR3 coding DNA: TGTGCCAGCCGGGGAACCTACGAGCAGTACTTC. This encodes CASRGTYEQYF.

This clone was recorded once. The rearrangement links TRBV20-1 to TRBJ2-3; 7 bases are a match to TRBD2. Trimming cost V 5 bases and J 6 bases; bases outside gene matches: 2. Per the germline V gene, CDR1 is DFQATT and CDR2 is SNEGSKA (reference sequence). The CDR3 extends over 11 amino acids. Here the CDR3 reads CSAAGVDTQYF. DNA for the CDR3: TGCAGTGCTGCGGGGGTCGATACGCAGTATTTT.

The CDR3 loop is CASDRAGSYNEQFF. DNA of the CDR3: TGTGCCAGTGACAGGGCGGGGTCGTACAATGAGCAGTTCTTC. V usage is TRBV19 and J usage is TRBJ2-1; maybe TRBD1 (7 bases). The germline V gene has CDR1 LNHDA and CDR2 SQIVND (reference sequence). CDR3 length: 14 amino acids. Trimming removed 8 bases at V and 4 bases at J, with 15 bases between.

This chain links TRBV2 with TRBJ1-1, with 8 bases matching TRBD1. Germline V gene lookup returns CDR1 SNHLY and CDR2 FYNNEI. V lost 6 bases and J lost 4; bases outside the gene matches: 13. This CDR3 has 16 amino acids. The CDR3 region is CASSALGTGRTTEAFF. In DNA form, the CDR3 reads TGTGCCAGCAGCGCCCTAGGGACAGGCCGAACCACTGAAGCTTTCTTT.

The rearrangement links TRBV24-1 to TRBJ2-2; TRBD2 agrees at 7 bases. Germline-derived CDR1 and CDR2 are KGHDR and SFDVKD. The V gene end was trimmed by 4 bases and the J gene end by 6 bases; junction bases not matched to a gene: 7. This CDR3 contains 15 residues. CDR3 loop: CATSDSSGAPGELFF. The CDR3 DNA follows: TGTGCCACCAGTGACTCAAGCGGGGCACCCGGGGAGCTGTTTTTT.

This chain joins TRBV6-5 and TRBJ1-5; TRBD1 is a possible D gene (5 bases). This CDR3 is built from 15 residues. The germline V gene has CDR1 MNHEY and CDR2 SVGAGI. Trimming removed 0 bases at V and 4 bases at J, with 10 bases between. The CDR3 DNA reads TGTGCCAGCAGTTACTCCAGGGAAGTGAATCAGCCCCAGCATTTT. Amino acids: CASSYSREVNQPQHF.

The chain links TRBV28 to TRBJ2-1; 7 bases agree with TRBD2. The CDR3 length is 16 residues. Losses at the gene ends were 9 bases for V and 0 bases for J; bases not matched to a gene: 11. Germline loops: CDR1 MDHEN, CDR2 SYDVKM. CDR3 amino acids: CASLASGAISYNEQFF. CDR3 nucleotides: TGTGCCAGTCTAGCGAGCGGGGCAATCTCCTACAATGAGCAGTTCTTC.

The chain joins TRBV19 to TRBJ1-2; tentative D call: TRBD1 (6 bases). The CDR3 has 15 residues. V was clipped by 1 base and J by 6 bases, with 15 bases between them. The germline CDR1 and CDR2 sequences are LNHDA and SQIVND (reference sequence). Here the CDR3 reads CASSIVQGRTDGYTF. The CDR3 DNA reads TGTGCCAGTAGTATAGTACAGGGCCGCACGGATGGCTACACCTTC.

CDR3 sequence reads: CASTKRGGIGETQYF. The CDR3, as DNA: TGTGCCAGCACCAAACGGGGGGGAATTGGAGAGACCCAGTACTTC. The chain combines TRBV7-6 with TRBJ2-5, with TRBD2 matching over 8 bases. J gave up 4 bases and V 7 bases, and 11 bases lay outside the gene matches. Germline V CDR1 and CDR2: SGHVS, FNYEAQ. There are 15 residues in the CDR3.

This chain links TRBV7-9 with TRBJ2-7; D may be TRBD1 (7 bases). Trimming took off 2 bases at V and 1 base at J, with 18 bases between the two ends. The CDR3 is made up of 17 amino acids. CDR1 is SEHNR and CDR2 is FQNEAQ in the germline V gene (reference sequence). The CDR3 loop reads CASSLTGQGGASYEQYF. DNA for the CDR3: TGTGCCAGCAGCTTAACGGGGCAGGGGGGCGCGTCCTACGAGCAGTACTTC. Full variable domain (missing parts from reference TRBV7-9 and TRBJ2-7): DTGVSQNPRHKITKRGQNVTFRCDPISEHNRLYWYRQTLGQGPEFLTYFQNEAQLEKSRLLSDRFSAERPKGSFSTLEIQRTEQGDSAMYLCASSLTGQGGASYEQYFGPGTRLTVT.

The V gene is TRBV27, the J gene TRBJ2-1; 9 bases are shared with TRBD2. Germline V gene data show CDR1 as MNHEY and CDR2 as SMNVEV (reference sequence). The CDR3 is made up of 16 amino acids. Unmatched junction bases numbered 10, after V lost 8 bases and J lost 2 bases. CDR3 in amino acids: CASLPAGGSAYNEQFF. The CDR3 nucleotides are TGTGCCAGCCTCCCGGCGGGGGGGTCGGCCTACAATGAGCAGTTCTTC.

This clone came up many times. The CDR3: CASTLRGTGPNEQYF. DNA for the CDR3: TGTGCCAGCACCCTTCGGGGGACAGGTCCCAACGAGCAGTACTTC. The chain has TRBV7-9 and TRBJ2-7, with 8 bases lining up with TRBD1. The V segment lost 7 bases and the J segment 5 bases; nucleotides outside the gene matches: 13. This CDR3 is 15 amino acids long. CDR1 and CDR2 from the germline V gene are SEHNR and FQNEAQ (reference sequence).

This clone was found a few times. This chain uses TRBV11-3 with TRBJ2-7, with D tentatively TRBD1 (6 bases). Germline CDR1 and CDR2: SGHNT and YENEEA. The length of the CDR3 is 20 residues. Trimming removed 7 bases at V and 3 bases at J, with 34 bases between. The CDR3 here is CASTSSTGTRLKSLLYEQYF. The CDR3 coding sequence is TGTGCCAGCACCTCGTCAACCGGGACAAGATTAAAGTCCCTACTCTACGAGCAGTACTTC.

The chain recombines TRBV30 with TRBJ2-2; tentatively, D is TRBD1 (6 bases). Germline CDR1 and CDR2: GTSNPN and SVGIG (reference sequence). Trimming removed 0 bases from V and 4 bases from J, with 9 bases in between. The CDR3 runs 14 residues. The CDR3 DNA reads as TGTGCCTGGAGTGTCGTCAGGGGCACCGGGGAGCTGTTTTTT. The encoded protein is CAWSVVRGTGELFF.

This clone was picked up one time. The chain combines TRBV18 with TRBJ2-3; 8 nucleotides align to TRBD2. The CDR3 loop spans 15 amino acids. CDR1 and CDR2 (germline): KGHSH, LQKENI. Trimming cost V 2 bases and J 3 bases; bases outside gene matches: 4. Written as DNA, the CDR3 is TGTGCCAGCTCACCAACTAGCGGTGAGACAGATACGCAGTATTTT. Amino acids: CASSPTSGETDTQYF.

This chain links TRBV5-1 with TRBJ2-5; TRBD2 matches 7 bases. Per germline, CDR1 SGHRS and CDR2 YFSETQ. This CDR3 comprises 15 residues. The V segment lost 0 bases and the J segment 0 bases; nucleotides outside the gene matches: 2. The CDR3: CASSLVSGYQETQYF. In DNA form, the CDR3 reads TGCGCCAGCAGCTTGGTTAGCGGGTACCAAGAGACCCAGTACTTC.

The rearrangement uses TRBV30 and TRBJ2-6; possibly TRBD2 for D (5 bases). Trimming cost V 3 bases and J 0 bases, with 6 bases left between them. Germline-derived CDR1 and CDR2 are GTSNPN and SVGIG (reference sequence). CDR3 size: 14 residues. The CDR3 reads CAWSRDSGANVLTF. The CDR3 bases are TGTGCCTGGAGCCGGGACTCTGGGGCCAACGTCCTGACTTTC.

The chain employs TRBV5-1 and TRBJ1-1; possibly TRBD1 for D (5 bases). Germline V gene sequence: CDR1 SGHRS, CDR2 YFSETQ. V was pared by 1 base and J by 3 bases, with 13 bases between. The CDR3 sequence is 15 residues long. In DNA, the CDR3 is TGCGCCAGCAGCTTGAGGAGGGGAGTCGACACTGAAGCTTTCTTT. Protein product: CASSLRRGVDTEAFF.

The chain combines TRBV7-9 with TRBJ2-7; D may be TRBD1 (6 bases). The CDR3 sequence is 15 residues long. CDR1 and CDR2 (germline): SEHNR, FQNEAQ (reference sequence). V was cut by 4 bases and J by 1 base, with 14 bases left in between. CDR3 nucleotides: TGTGCCAGCAGCTCAGTCTCGACAGGATCCTACGAGCAGTACTTC. Translation gives CASSSVSTGSYEQYF.

V is TRBV19 and J is TRBJ1-2; 10 nucleotides align to TRBD1. V shed 2 bases and J 5 bases; nucleotides not matched to a gene: 2. The germline gives CDR1 LNHDA, CDR2 SQIVND (reference sequence). The CDR3 loop spans 14 amino acids. The CDR3, as DNA: TGTGCCAGTAGTATACCGGGACAGGGGTATGGCTACACCTTC. The encoded protein is CASSIPGQGYGYTF.

The chain carries TRBV30 and TRBJ2-3; 9 bases agree with TRBD1. V was clipped by 5 bases and J by 3 bases; unmatched bases: 9. Germline CDR1 and CDR2: GTSNPN and SVGIG (reference sequence). The CDR3 loop spans 15 amino acids. CDR3 sequence reads: CAWYPGTGRTDTQYF. CDR3 nucleotide sequence: TGTGCCTGGTATCCCGGGACAGGGCGGACAGATACGCAGTATTTT.

This clone appeared a single time. This chain links TRBV14 with TRBJ2-7; D perhaps matches TRBD1 (5 bases). This CDR3 spans 15 amino acids. Trimming pared 0 bases from V and 2 bases from J, leaving 11 bases between. Germline V gene sequence: CDR1 SGHDN, CDR2 FVKESK. The CDR3 loop is CASSQDLSRAYEQYF. The CDR3 DNA sequence: TGTGCCAGCAGCCAAGATCTCAGCAGGGCCTACGAGCAGTACTTC.

V usage is TRBV5-4 and J usage is TRBJ2-1, with a possible D match to TRBD1 (6 bases). Germline V CDR1 and CDR2: SGHNT, YYREEE (reference sequence). Trimming removed 1 base at V and 5 bases at J, with 10 bases between. The CDR3 totals 14 residues. The CDR3 coding sequence is TGTGCCAGCAGCTTGCCCAGGGGTGACAATGAGCAGTTCTTC. It translates to CASSLPRGDNEQFF.

V is TRBV5-4 and J is TRBJ2-2; 8 bases line up with TRBD2. The V gene end was trimmed by 4 bases and the J gene end by 7 bases; junction bases not matched to a gene: 9. CDR3 length: 15 residues. Germline-derived CDR1 and CDR2 are SGHNT and YYREEE (reference sequence). The CDR3 loop is CASSAGGLIHGELFF. The CDR3 DNA is TGTGCCAGCAGCGCGGGGGGACTAATTCACGGGGAGCTGTTTTTT.

This rearrangement joins TRBV12-5 to TRBJ2-5; 10 nucleotides align to TRBD2. The V gene's germline CDR1 is LGHNT and CDR2 FRNRAP. CDR3 length: 15 amino acids. Trimming at V came to 1 base and at J to 5 bases, leaving 4 bases not matched to a gene. The CDR3 DNA follows: TGTGCTAGTGGTTTGGGTAGCGGGGGGACGGAGACCCAGTACTTC. Encoded protein: CASGLGSGGTETQYF.

This rearrangement joins TRBV5-4 to TRBJ1-2, with D possibly being TRBD1 (6 bases). V lost 2 bases to trimming and J lost 2 bases, with 13 bases between them. The CDR3 length is 15 residues. Germline V gene data show CDR1 as SGHNT and CDR2 as YYREEE (reference sequence). The DNA of the CDR3 is TGTGCCAGCAGCTTAGGGGGTACCCTAAACTATGGCTACACCTTC. Protein sequence: CASSLGGTLNYGYTF.